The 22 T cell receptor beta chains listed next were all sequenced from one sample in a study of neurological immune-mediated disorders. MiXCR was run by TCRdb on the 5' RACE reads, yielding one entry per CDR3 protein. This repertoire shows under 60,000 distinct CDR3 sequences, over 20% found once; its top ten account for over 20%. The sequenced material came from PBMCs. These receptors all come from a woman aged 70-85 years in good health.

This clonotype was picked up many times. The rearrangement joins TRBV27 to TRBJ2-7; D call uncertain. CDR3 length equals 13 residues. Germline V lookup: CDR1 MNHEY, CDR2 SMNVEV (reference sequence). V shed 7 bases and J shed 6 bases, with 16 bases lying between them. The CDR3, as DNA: TGTGCCAGCAAGGTTCCTCCCGCCGGCGAGCAGTACTTC. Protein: CASKVPPAGEQYF.

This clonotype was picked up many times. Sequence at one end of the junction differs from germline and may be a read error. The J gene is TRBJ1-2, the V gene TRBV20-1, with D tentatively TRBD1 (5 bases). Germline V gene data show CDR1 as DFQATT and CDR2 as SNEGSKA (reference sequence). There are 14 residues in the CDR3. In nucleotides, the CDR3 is TGCAGTGCTAGAGATAAGGGGCCGTACTATCGCTACACCTTC. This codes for CSARDKGPYYRYTF.

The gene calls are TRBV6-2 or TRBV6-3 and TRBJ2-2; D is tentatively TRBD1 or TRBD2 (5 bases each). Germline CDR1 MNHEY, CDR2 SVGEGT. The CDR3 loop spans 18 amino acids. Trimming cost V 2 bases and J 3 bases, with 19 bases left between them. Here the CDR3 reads CASSYALTRGEDTGELFF. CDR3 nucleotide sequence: TGTGCCAGCAGTTACGCGTTAACTAGGGGCGAAGACACCGGGGAGCTGTTTTTT.

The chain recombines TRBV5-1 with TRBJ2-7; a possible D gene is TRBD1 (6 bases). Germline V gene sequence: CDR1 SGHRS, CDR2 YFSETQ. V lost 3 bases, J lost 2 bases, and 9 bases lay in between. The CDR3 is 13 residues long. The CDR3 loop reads CASSSGATYEQYF. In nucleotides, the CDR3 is TGCGCCAGCAGCTCAGGGGCTACCTACGAGCAGTACTTC.

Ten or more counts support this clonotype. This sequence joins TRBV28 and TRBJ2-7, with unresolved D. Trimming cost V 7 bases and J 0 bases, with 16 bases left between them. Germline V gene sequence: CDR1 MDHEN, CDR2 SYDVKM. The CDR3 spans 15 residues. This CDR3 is CASNSPNPSSYEQYF. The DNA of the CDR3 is TGTGCCAGCAATAGCCCCAATCCAAGCTCCTACGAGCAGTACTTC.

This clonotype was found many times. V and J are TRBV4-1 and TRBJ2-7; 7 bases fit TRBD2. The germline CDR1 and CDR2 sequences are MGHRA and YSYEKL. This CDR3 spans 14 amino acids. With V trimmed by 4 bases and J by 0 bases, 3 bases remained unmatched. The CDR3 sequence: CASSRAGDSYEQYF. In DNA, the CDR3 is TGCGCCAGCAGCCGGGCGGGAGACTCCTACGAGCAGTACTTC.

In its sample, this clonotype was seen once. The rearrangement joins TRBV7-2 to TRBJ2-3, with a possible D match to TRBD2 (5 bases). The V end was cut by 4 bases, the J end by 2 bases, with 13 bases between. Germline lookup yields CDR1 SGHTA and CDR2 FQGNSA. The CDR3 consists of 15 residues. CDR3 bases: TGTGCCAGCAGCTCAGGACTGGGATTCACAGATACGCAGTATTTT. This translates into CASSSGLGFTDTQYF.

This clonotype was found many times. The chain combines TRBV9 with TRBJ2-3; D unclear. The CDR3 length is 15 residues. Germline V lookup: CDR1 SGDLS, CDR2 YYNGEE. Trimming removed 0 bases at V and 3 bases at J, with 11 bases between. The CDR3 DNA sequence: TGTGCCAGCAGCGTAGGTGGCGGATATACAGATACGCAGTATTTT. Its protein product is CASSVGGGYTDTQYF.

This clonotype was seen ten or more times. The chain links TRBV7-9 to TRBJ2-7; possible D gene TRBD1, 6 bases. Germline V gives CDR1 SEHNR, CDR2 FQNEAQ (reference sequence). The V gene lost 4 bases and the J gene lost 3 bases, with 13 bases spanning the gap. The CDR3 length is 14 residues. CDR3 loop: CASSSGQVNYEQYF. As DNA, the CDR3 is TGTGCCAGCAGCTCGGGACAAGTAAACTACGAGCAGTACTTC.

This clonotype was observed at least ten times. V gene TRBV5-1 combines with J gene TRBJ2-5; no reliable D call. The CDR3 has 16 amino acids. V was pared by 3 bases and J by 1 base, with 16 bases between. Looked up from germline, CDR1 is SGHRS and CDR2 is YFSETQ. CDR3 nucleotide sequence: TGCGCCAGCAGCTCTATGACGCAGAATAGCCAAGAGACCCAGTACTTC. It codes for CASSSMTQNSQETQYF.

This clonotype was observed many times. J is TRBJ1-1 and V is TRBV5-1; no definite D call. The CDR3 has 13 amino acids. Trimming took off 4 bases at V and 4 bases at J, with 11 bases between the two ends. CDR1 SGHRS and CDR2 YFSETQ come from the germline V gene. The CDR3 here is CASSTDPSTEAFF. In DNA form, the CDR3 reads TGCGCCAGCAGCACGGACCCGAGCACTGAAGCTTTCTTT.

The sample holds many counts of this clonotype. CDR3 sequence: CASSITGTSWDEQYF. CDR3 nucleotide sequence: TGTGCCAGCAGCATAACCGGGACATCGTGGGACGAGCAGTACTTC. This chain joins TRBV9 and TRBJ2-7; the D gene is possibly TRBD1 (6 bases). The CDR3 consists of 15 residues. V shed 4 bases and J shed 5 bases, with 19 bases lying between them. CDR1 is SGDLS and CDR2 is YYNGEE in the germline V gene.

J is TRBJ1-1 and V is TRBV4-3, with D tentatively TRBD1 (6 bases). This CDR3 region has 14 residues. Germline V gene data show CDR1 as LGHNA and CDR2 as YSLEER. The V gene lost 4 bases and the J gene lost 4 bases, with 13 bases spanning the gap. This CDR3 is CASSRDHRATEAFF. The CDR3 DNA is TGCGCCAGCAGCCGGGATCACAGGGCCACTGAAGCTTTCTTT.

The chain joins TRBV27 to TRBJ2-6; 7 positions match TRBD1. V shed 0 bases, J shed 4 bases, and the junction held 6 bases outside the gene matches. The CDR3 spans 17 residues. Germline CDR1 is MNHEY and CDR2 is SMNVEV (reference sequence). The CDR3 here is CASSLSATGSGANVLTF. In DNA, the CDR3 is TGTGCCAGCAGTTTATCGGCGACAGGGTCCGGGGCCAACGTCCTGACTTTC.

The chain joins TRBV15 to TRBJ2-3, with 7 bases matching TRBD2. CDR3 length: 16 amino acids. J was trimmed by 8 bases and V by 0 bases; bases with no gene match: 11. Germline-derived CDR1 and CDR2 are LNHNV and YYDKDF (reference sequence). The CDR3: CATSRDGGIREGTQYF. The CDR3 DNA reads TGTGCCACCAGCAGAGATGGTGGCATTAGGGAGGGTACGCAGTATTTT.

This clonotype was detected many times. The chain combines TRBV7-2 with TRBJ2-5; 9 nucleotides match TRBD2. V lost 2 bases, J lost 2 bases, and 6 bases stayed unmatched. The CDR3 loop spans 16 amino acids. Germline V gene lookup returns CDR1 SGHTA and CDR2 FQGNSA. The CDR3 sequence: CASSLMVAGVQETQYF. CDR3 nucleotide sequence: TGTGCCAGCAGCTTAATGGTAGCGGGAGTACAAGAGACCCAGTACTTC.

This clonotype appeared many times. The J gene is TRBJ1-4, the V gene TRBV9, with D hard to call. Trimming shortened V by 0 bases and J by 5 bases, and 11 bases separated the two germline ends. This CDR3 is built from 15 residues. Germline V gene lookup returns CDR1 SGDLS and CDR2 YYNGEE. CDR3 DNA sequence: TGTGCCAGCAGCGTAGTGGGAGGGTTAAATGAAAAACTGTTTTTT. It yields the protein CASSVVGGLNEKLFF.

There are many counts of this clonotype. The CDR3 protein is CASSPLGAERGDEQFF. CDR3 nucleotides: TGTGCCAGCAGTCCCCTCGGGGCCGAAAGGGGTGATGAGCAGTTCTTC. This rearrangement joins TRBV27 to TRBJ2-1; D could derive from TRBD1 or TRBD2 (5 bases each). CDR3 size: 16 residues. CDR1 MNHEY and CDR2 SMNVEV come from the germline V gene (reference sequence). The V and J ends lost 5 bases and 8 bases respectively, with 22 bases between them.

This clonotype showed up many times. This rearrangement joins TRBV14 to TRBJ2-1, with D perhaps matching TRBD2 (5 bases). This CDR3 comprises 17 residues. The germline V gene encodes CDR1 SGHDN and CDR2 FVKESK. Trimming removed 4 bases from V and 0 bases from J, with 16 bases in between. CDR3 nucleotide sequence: TGTGCCAGCAGCCCTTTTAGCGTGGGTGCCTCCTACAATGAGCAGTTCTTC. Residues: CASSPFSVGASYNEQFF.

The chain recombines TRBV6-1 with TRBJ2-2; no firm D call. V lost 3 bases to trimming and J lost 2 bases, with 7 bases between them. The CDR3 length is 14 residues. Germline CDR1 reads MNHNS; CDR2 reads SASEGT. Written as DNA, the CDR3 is TGTGCCAGCAGTGATCTCAGTAACACCGGGGAGCTGTTTTTT. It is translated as CASSDLSNTGELFF.

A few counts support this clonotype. The CDR3 bases are TGCGCCAGCAGCGCAAACCCGGACGAATCCCTCCACTTT. Translation: CASSANPDESLHF. The chain links TRBV5-1 to TRBJ1-6; D is unresolved. V was shortened by 4 bases and J by 14 bases, with 16 bases between the two germline ends. Germline CDR1 and CDR2: SGHRS and YFSETQ. There are 13 residues in the CDR3. Drawing the rest from reference TRBV5-1 and TRBJ1-6, the complete variable domain is KAGVTQTPRYLIKTRGQQVTLSCSPISGHRSVSWYQQTPGQGLQFLFEYFSETQRNKGNFPGRFSGRQFSNSRSEMNVSTLELGDSALYLCASSANPDESLHFGNGTRLTVT.

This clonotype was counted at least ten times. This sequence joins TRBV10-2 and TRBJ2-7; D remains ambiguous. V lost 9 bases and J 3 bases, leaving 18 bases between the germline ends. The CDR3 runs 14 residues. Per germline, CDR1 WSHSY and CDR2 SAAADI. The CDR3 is CASVSVQNNYEQYF. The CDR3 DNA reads TGCGCCAGTGTATCAGTTCAGAACAACTACGAGCAGTACTTC.